This T cell receptor beta chain was sequenced in a study of blood T cell repertoires in COVID-19. Turning to the study itself: Whether acute or convalescent, the COVID-19 samples came from the United States, Italy and Spain.

Per the germline V gene, CDR1 is SEHNR and CDR2 is FQNEAQ (reference sequence). V lost 5 bases to trimming and J lost 3 bases; unmatched junction nucleotides: 8. This CDR3 contains 16 residues. The table lists this clone with a few counts. Original analysis: From reference gene primer amplification, estimates of nucleated cell counts were derived. Only in-frame clones appear in the TCRdb table, and some are missing; sequencing was by immunoSEQ multiplex PCR. V and J calls and clone size are as listed in that table; D and trimming were resolved from the DNA. The sample has 150,000 to 200,000 clones; around four fifths are singletons.

The chain combines TRBV7-9 with TRBJ2-2; 8 bases line up with TRBD2. The clonotype comes from a man in his sixties or seventies with active or convalescent COVID-19. Sequencing used peripheral blood. CDR3 in DNA: TGTGCCAGCAGCCCCAGAGCGGGAGCGGACACCGGGGAGCTGTTTTTT. Its translation: CASSPRAGADTGELFF.